The present entry profiles one T cell receptor beta chain with its context. Its antigen is undetermined. This specimen belongs to a study of cytomegalovirus exposure and HLA in healthy donors. The CDR3 has 15 residues. J gave up 3 bases and V 4 bases, and 5 bases lay outside the gene matches. Germline V gene data show CDR1 as SGDLS and CDR2 as YYNGEE. The PCR used 60 Vbeta and 13 Jbeta primers. Sequencing used immunoSEQ multiplex PCR; TCRdb keeps in-frame clones, though not all of them. The table shows 100,000 or so clones, with roughly 60% occurring only once. Study-level results: For most TCR beta V segments, an earlier analysis put the productive rate at about 87% or about 30% of the time.

The chain employs TRBV9 and TRBJ2-1; 9 bases are shared with TRBD2. This receptor was taken from a human donor in good health. The sequenced material came from PBMCs. DNA for the CDR3: TGTGCCAGCAGCCCTAGCGGGATAGTCTACAATGAGCAGTTCTTC. Protein sequence: CASSPSGIVYNEQFF.